These T cell receptor beta chains were read from a single sample in a study of metastatic and nonmetastatic thyroid tumors. TCRdb re-called the PCR reads with MiXCR. The sample has 45,000 to 65,000 clones, 20% to 25% seen once. Sequences were obtained from blood. The receptors come from a female donor with papillary thyroid cancer or a benign thyroid nodule (not recorded which). Some clones in this sample may be carry-over from other donors' samples. CDR3s include the opening cysteine and the closing phenylalanine or tryptophan. The D gene is left open where the match is weak. Not every row has a clone size; where given, it reads once, few, many or a size class.

J: TRBJ1-1; D: .; size: many; V: TRBV6-1; CDR3: CASRGSSTEAFF; DNA: TGTGCCAGCAGGGGCTCGAGCACTGAAGCTTTCTTT
J: TRBJ2-5; D: TRBD2; size: many; V: TRBV5-5; CDR3: CASSLRGIEREGRETQYF; DNA: TGTGCCAGCAGCTTGCGGGGGATCGAGCGGGAGGGCCGGGAGACCCAGTACTTC
J: TRBJ2-7; D: TRBD1; size: many; V: TRBV6-1; CDR3: CASSPDRARKEQYF; DNA: TGTGCCAGCAGCCCGGACAGGGCTAGGAAGGAGCAGTACTTC
J: TRBJ1-5; D: .; size: .; V: TRBV27; CDR3: CASRMSNQPQHF; DNA: TGTGCCAGCAGGATGTCCAATCAGCCCCAGCATTTT
J: TRBJ2-1; D: TRBD2; size: few; V: TRBV27; CDR3: CASSLHAAGPAGLGEQFF; DNA: TGTGCCAGCAGTTTACACGCAGCGGGACCGGCGGGATTAGGTGAGCAGTTCTTC
J: TRBJ2-3; D: TRBD2; size: many; V: TRBV13; CDR3: CASRRTSGSTDTQYF; DNA: TGTGCCAGCAGACGGACTAGCGGGAGCACAGATACGCAGTATTTT
J: TRBJ2-7; D: .; size: .; V: TRBV28; CDR3: CASSLGLSGVPYEQYF; DNA: TGTGCCAGCAGTTTAGGGTTATCGGGAGTACCCTATGAGCAGTACTTC
J: TRBJ1-4; D: .; size: many; V: TRBV18; CDR3: CASSPASGEKLFF; DNA: TGTGCCAGCTCACCCGCATCTGGTGAAAAACTGTTTTTT
J: TRBJ2-1; D: TRBD2; size: many; V: TRBV5-4; CDR3: CASSPWAAGGPGLEFF; DNA: TGTGCCAGCAGCCCATGGGCAGCGGGAGGGCCGGGGTTGGAGTTCTTC
J: TRBJ2-1; D: TRBD2; size: many; V: TRBV4-1; CDR3: CASSGLAGNEQFF; DNA: TGCGCCAGCAGCGGACTAGCGGGAAATGAGCAGTTCTTC
J: TRBJ1-6; D: TRBD1; size: many; V: TRBV30; CDR3: CAWQTGNMDSPLHF; DNA: TGTGCCTGGCAGACAGGGAATATGGATTCACCCCTCCACTTT
J: TRBJ1-3; D: .; size: many; V: TRBV19; CDR3: CASSIPRAGNTIYF; DNA: TGTGCCAGTAGTATCCCCAGGGCTGGAAACACCATATATTTT
J: TRBJ1-3; D: .; size: many; V: TRBV9; CDR3: CASSVEHISGNTIYF; DNA: TGTGCCAGCAGCGTAGAACATATCTCTGGAAACACCATATATTTT
J: TRBJ2-3; D: .; size: many; V: TRBV2; CDR3: CASGGMTDTQYF; DNA: TGTGCCAGCGGAGGGATGACAGATACGCAGTATTTT
J: TRBJ2-2; D: .; size: .; V: TRBV18; CDR3: CASSPSSGTGELFF; DNA: TGTGCCAGCTCACCAAGCTCTGGCACCGGGGAGCTGTTTTTT
J: TRBJ2-2; D: .; size: .; V: TRBV5-1; CDR3: CASRTGQNIWELFF; DNA: TGCGCCAGCAGAACCGGACAGAACATCTGGGAGCTGTTTTTT